This entry lists 16 T cell receptor beta chains sequenced from one sample in a study of T-cell reconstitution after alpha-beta-depleted transplantation in children. This sample's TCRbeta library carried unique molecular identifier barcodes. MiXCR, applied by TCRdb to the PCR reads, yields one record per CDR3 protein. This sample has about 100,000 distinct CDR3 sequences, with around 7% found just once. The sample in question was PBMCs, obtained before TCRalphabeta/CD19-depleted stem cell transplant. The receptors were sampled from a boy between 2 and 10 years old with acute lymphoblastic leukemia, due to receive a stem cell transplant.

The chain uses TRBV12-3 or TRBV12-4 and TRBJ2-1; the match to TRBD2 covers 9 bases. The CDR3 is 15 amino acids. The junction had 7 bases not matched to a gene; V was cut back by 6 bases and J by 4 bases. CDR3 protein: CASSYSGGEYNEQFF. The CDR3 DNA reads TGTGCCAGCAGCTATAGCGGGGGCGAATACAATGAGCAGTTCTTC.

This clonotype was detected only a few times. J is TRBJ2-5 and V is TRBV20-1; no clear D gene. Germline V gene data show CDR1 as DFQATT and CDR2 as SNEGSKA (reference sequence). This CDR3 contains 13 residues. V was clipped by 3 bases and J by 1 base, with 9 bases between them. This CDR3 reads CSARSEAQETQYF. CDR3 bases: TGCAGTGCTAGGAGTGAGGCCCAAGAGACCCAGTACTTC.

This clonotype was seen repeatedly, ten times or more. The V and J genes are TRBV28 and TRBJ1-2; no firm D call. The CDR3 is made up of 13 amino acids. Trimming left V 5 bases short and J 2 bases short, with 9 bases between. Germline CDR1 and CDR2: MDHEN and SYDVKM. CDR3 in DNA: TGTGCCAGCAGTCCGGGAAACAACTATGGCTACACCTTC. Translating gives CASSPGNNYGYTF.

The chain is built from TRBV20-1 and TRBJ2-5; TRBD2 agrees at 7 bases. Germline loops: CDR1 DFQATT, CDR2 SNEGSKA (reference sequence). The CDR3 loop spans 14 amino acids. Germline trimming cut 0 bases from V and 7 bases from J; bases unmatched to any gene: 8. CDR3 sequence (DNA): TGCAGTGCTAGAGATCAGGGAGGGGAGGGGACCCAGTACTTC. Amino acids: CSARDQGGEGTQYF.

This clonotype was seen ten or more times. This rearrangement joins TRBV6-2 or TRBV6-3 to TRBJ2-2, with D possibly being TRBD1 or TRBD2 (5 bases each). The CDR3 consists of 13 residues. The V end was cut by 4 bases, the J end by 6 bases, with 9 bases between. Germline CDR1 is MNHEY and CDR2 is SVGEGT. CDR3 amino acids: CASSSGTPGELFF. CDR3 nucleotide sequence: TGTGCCAGCAGTTCTGGGACGCCCGGGGAGCTGTTTTTT.

This clonotype occurred many times. One end of the junction is discordant with germline, which a read error may explain. V gene TRBV20-1 combines with J gene TRBJ2-1; a possible D gene is TRBD1 (6 bases). Germline-derived CDR1 and CDR2 are DFQATT and SNEGSKA (reference sequence). This CDR3 is 11 amino acids long. Written as DNA, the CDR3 is TGCAGTGCTACAACAGGGCCCAGGTTTCTCTTC. Translation gives CSATTGPRFLF.

This clonotype appeared many times. This sequence joins TRBV20-1 and TRBJ1-1, with no clear D. CDR1 and CDR2 (germline): DFQATT, SNEGSKA (reference sequence). Trimming shortened V by 5 bases and J by 3 bases, and 7 bases separated the two germline ends. CDR3 length: 11 amino acids. The CDR3 is CSAAMHTEAFF. DNA of the CDR3: TGCAGTGCTGCAATGCACACTGAAGCTTTCTTT.

This clonotype was seen a handful of times. The V and J genes are TRBV20-1 and TRBJ2-7, with a weak D call TRBD2 (5 bases). Looked up from germline, CDR1 is DFQATT and CDR2 is SNEGSKA (reference sequence). The V end was cut by 3 bases, the J end by 6 bases, with 12 bases between. The CDR3 extends over 12 amino acids. The CDR3 here is CSASTRDSEQYF. CDR3 nucleotide sequence: TGCAGTGCTAGTACCCGGGATTCCGAGCAGTACTTC.

This clonotype was counted ten times or more. The chain employs TRBV15 and TRBJ2-7; a possible D gene is TRBD2 (6 bases). The V gene lost 3 bases and the J gene lost 2 bases, with 11 bases spanning the gap. Germline loops: CDR1 LNHNV, CDR2 YYDKDF (reference sequence). CDR3 size: 14 residues. CDR3: CATSRDTGAYEQYF. The CDR3 bases are TGTGCCACCAGCAGGGACACGGGAGCCTACGAGCAGTACTTC.

This clonotype came up many times. The rearrangement joins TRBV5-1 to TRBJ2-7, with D perhaps being TRBD1 or TRBD2 (5 bases each). The CDR3 contains 13 residues. V lost 7 bases and J lost 4, with 15 bases in between. Germline CDR1 is SGHRS and CDR2 is YFSETQ. CDR3 coding DNA: TGCGCCAGCGGGGATTGGGACGGGTACGAGCAGTACTTC. This codes for CASGDWDGYEQYF.

This clonotype was recorded many times. The chain couples TRBV4-2 to TRBJ2-1, with D perhaps matching TRBD1 (5 bases). The CDR3 totals 13 residues. The germline V gene encodes CDR1 LGHNA and CDR2 YNFKEQ. V gave up 3 bases and J gave up 6 bases, with 9 bases separating them. The CDR3 sequence is CASSHDRSNEQFF. For the CDR3, the DNA is TGTGCCAGCAGCCACGACAGAAGCAATGAGCAGTTCTTC.

In its sample, this clonotype was seen many times. The chain has TRBV12-3 or TRBV12-4 and TRBJ1-2; tentatively, D is TRBD1 (5 bases). The CDR3 runs to 14 residues. Trimming took off 2 bases at V and 4 bases at J, with 11 bases between the two ends. Written as DNA, the CDR3 is TGTGCCAGCAGTTTAACAGGTGTCAGCTATGGCTACACCTTC. It encodes CASSLTGVSYGYTF.

V and J are TRBV20-1 and TRBJ1-5; D is unclear. The germline gives CDR1 DFQATT, CDR2 SNEGSKA (reference sequence). The CDR3 sequence is 18 residues long. Trimming shortened V by 0 bases and J by 0 bases, and 18 bases separated the two germline ends. DNA for the CDR3: TGCAGTGCTAGAGATGTAAGGACCTTCACCTATAGCAATCAGCCCCAGCATTTT. Residues: CSARDVRTFTYSNQPQHF.

There are many counts of this clonotype. The chain uses TRBV5-1 and TRBJ2-7; weak D call: TRBD1 (6 bases). The ends were cut back, 0 bases at V and 1 base at J, with 8 bases in the middle. CDR1 and CDR2 (germline): SGHRS, YFSETQ. The CDR3 spans 14 residues. The CDR3 region has the DNA TGCGCCAGCAGCTTGGAGGGGGATTCCTACGAGCAGTACTTC. Translating gives CASSLEGDSYEQYF.

In this sample, this clonotype turned up many times. This sequence joins TRBV12-3 or TRBV12-4 and TRBJ2-3, with D unclear. The V and J ends lost 5 bases and 3 bases respectively, with 15 bases between them. The CDR3 is made up of 15 amino acids. Here the CDR3 reads CASSQAPTSTDTQYF. DNA for the CDR3: TGTGCCAGCAGTCAAGCTCCCACGTCAACAGATACGCAGTATTTT.

This clonotype has at least ten counts. V gene TRBV27 combines with J gene TRBJ2-3; no reliable D call. The CDR3 runs 13 residues. Trimming cost V 7 bases and J 2 bases, with 10 bases left between them. Germline V lookup: CDR1 MNHEY, CDR2 SMNVEV (reference sequence). The chain's CDR3 is CASKSWDTDTQYF. CDR3 nucleotide sequence: TGTGCCAGCAAATCCTGGGACACAGATACGCAGTATTTT.